This is a list of T cell receptor beta chains from one sample in a study of response to subunit inactivated influenza vaccine. Each CDR3 protein is one row after TCRdb ran MiXCR on the RT-PCR reads. The sample lists hundreds of thousands of distinct CDR3 sequences, about 11% seen once, with 11% in the top ten. These records were also assigned to another study, of T cells expressing NK-cell markers.

Specimen: PBMCs from blood, collected on the day of vaccination. The origin of the receptors is a man in his fifties who received an inactivated influenza vaccine. Each CDR3 is given with its conserved first and last residue. Each record gives: CDR3 protein, CDR3 DNA, D gene, J gene, V gene, clone size. A D gene is named only where the DNA matches it firmly. Size is omitted from some rows. Given values are once, few, many or a class for expanded clones.

CAWSVGLTGEQYF TGTGCCTGGAGTGTAGGGCTGACCGGCGAGCAGTACTTC - TRBJ2-7 TRBV30 -
CASSQAGEGQPQHF TGCGCCAGCAGCCAAGCGGGAGAAGGTCAGCCCCAGCATTTT - TRBJ1-5 TRBV4-1 -
CASSGDSYEQYF TGCGCCAGCAGCGGGGACTCCTACGAGCAGTACTTC - TRBJ2-7 TRBV5-1 many
CASGYGGQGNSPLHF TGTGCCAGCGGATATGGGGGACAGGGTAATTCACCCCTCCACTTT TRBD1 TRBJ1-6 TRBV2 many
CSASQGAGGYTF TGCAGTGCTTCACAGGGGGCGGGTGGCTACACCTTC TRBD1 TRBJ1-2 TRBV20-1 -
CASSLAGGQGEQFF TGTGCCAGCAGTTTAGCGGGGGGGCAGGGTGAGCAGTTCTTC - TRBJ2-1 TRBV12-3/TRBV12-4 many
CASSEIYRGRYEQYF TGTGCCAGCAGTGAAATATACAGGGGGCGTTACGAGCAGTACTTC TRBD1 TRBJ2-7 TRBV6-1 -
CASRQNLAGIYEQYF TGTGCCAGCAGACAGAATTTAGCGGGGATCTACGAGCAGTACTTC TRBD2 TRBJ2-7 TRBV12-3/TRBV12-4 -
CSARRTGQGNNEAFF TGCAGTGCTAGGAGAACGGGACAGGGGAATAATGAAGCTTTCTTT TRBD1 TRBJ1-1 TRBV20-1 -
CASSQDSRVGRNTGELFF TGCGCCAGCAGCCAAGATAGTCGGGTGGGACGGAACACCGGGGAGCTGTTTTTT - TRBJ2-2 TRBV4-3 many
CSVSESYNEQFF TGCAGCGTTTCGGAGTCCTACAATGAGCAGTTCTTC - TRBJ2-1 TRBV29-1 many
CASSLTSSAPGGIQYF TGTGCCAGCAGTCTCACCTCATCCGCGCCGGGGGGCATTCAGTACTTC TRBD2 TRBJ2-4 TRBV28 few
CATSREAGNTGELFF TGTGCCACCAGCAGAGAAGCGGGGAACACCGGGGAGCTGTTTTTT - TRBJ2-2 TRBV15 few
CASSQSDRASNQPQHF TGTGCCAGCAGCCAGAGCGACAGGGCCAGCAATCAGCCCCAGCATTTT TRBD1 TRBJ1-5 TRBV12-3/TRBV12-4 -
CASSRGTGFYGYTF TGTGCCAGCAGCCGAGGGACAGGCTTCTATGGCTACACCTTC TRBD1 TRBJ1-2 TRBV12-3/TRBV12-4 few
CASQTGTGELFF TGTGCCAGCCAGACGGGTACCGGGGAGCTGTTTTTT - TRBJ2-2 TRBV9 many
CASSPDTSYEQYF TGCGCCAGCAGCCCGGACACTTCCTACGAGCAGTACTTC - TRBJ2-7 TRBV4-3 many
CASSQGGFAYGYTF TGCGCCAGCAGCCAAGGGGGGTTCGCCTATGGCTACACCTTC - TRBJ1-2 TRBV4-1 -
CSASNPAYEQYF TGCAGTGCTAGTAACCCGGCCTACGAGCAGTACTTC - TRBJ2-7 TRBV20-1 once
CASSLRHEETQYF TGTGCCAGCAGCTTACGACATGAAGAGACCCAGTACTTC - TRBJ2-5 TRBV7-2 few
CASSYGGSYGYTF TGTGCCAGCAGCTATGGGGGAAGCTATGGCTACACCTTC - TRBJ1-2 TRBV5-6 few
CASKIRQSANEQFF TGCGCCAGCAAAATAAGACAGTCCGCCAATGAGCAGTTCTTC - TRBJ2-1 TRBV5-1 many
CASSFYSLQETQYF TGTGCCAGCAGTTTTTACAGCCTCCAAGAGACCCAGTACTTC - TRBJ2-5 TRBV12-3/TRBV12-4 -
CSAGRRARPQYF TGCAGTGCTGGTCGACGGGCCCGGCCGCAGTATTTT - TRBJ2-3 TRBV20-1 few
CSVGYNEQFF TGCAGCGTTGGATACAATGAGCAGTTCTTC - TRBJ2-1 TRBV29-1 many
CASRAPSSDIQYF TGTGCCAGCAGAGCCCCGTCTAGCGACATTCAGTACTTC - TRBJ2-4 TRBV3-1 many
CASSLQPIDSYEQYF TGTGCCAGCAGTTTACAACCGATTGACTCCTACGAGCAGTACTTC - TRBJ2-7 TRBV28 -
CASSFGLAGGQGEQYF TGTGCCAGCAGTTTCGGTCTAGCGGGAGGGCAGGGCGAGCAGTACTTC TRBD2 TRBJ2-7 TRBV12-3/TRBV12-4 -
CATSSGQAHQPQHF TGTGCCACCAGCAGTGGACAGGCCCATCAGCCCCAGCATTTT TRBD1 TRBJ1-5 TRBV15 many
CASSPHRFNTEAFF TGTGCCAGCAGCCCCCACAGATTTAACACTGAAGCTTTCTTT - TRBJ1-1 TRBV3-1 few
CASSLVGFAATAYEQYF TGTGCCAGCAGCTTAGTAGGGTTCGCAGCCACCGCCTACGAGCAGTACTTC - TRBJ2-7 TRBV11-2 few
CASSLGWAGELFF TGTGCCAGCAGCTTAGGTTGGGCCGGGGAGCTGTTTTTT - TRBJ2-2 TRBV13 many
CASSQPHEQYF TGTGCCAGCAGTCAACCCCACGAGCAGTACTTC - TRBJ2-7 TRBV6-2/TRBV6-3 -
CSASYGTGAPETQYF TGCAGTGCAAGTTACGGGACAGGGGCGCCAGAGACCCAGTACTTC TRBD1 TRBJ2-5 TRBV20-1 -
CASSLGTGGGSNQPQHF TGTGCCAGCAGTTTAGGGACAGGGGGAGGAAGCAATCAGCCCCAGCATTTT TRBD1 TRBJ1-5 TRBV12-3/TRBV12-4 many
CASSLEAGTSGKSEQFF TGTGCCAGCAGCTTAGAGGCCGGGACTAGCGGGAAGTCTGAGCAGTTCTTC TRBD2 TRBJ2-1 TRBV7-6 -
CASSLYRENHGQYF TGTGCCAGCAGCCTCTACAGGGAGAACCATGGCCAGTACTTC - TRBJ2-5 TRBV3-1 -
CASSTGLAGGTDTQYF TGTGCCAGCTCAACGGGACTAGCAGGGGGCACAGATACGCAGTATTTT TRBD2 TRBJ2-3 TRBV18 -
CASLSEGSLNTEAFF TGTGCCAGTCTTTCGGAGGGTTCCCTGAACACTGAAGCTTTCTTT - TRBJ1-1 TRBV18 -
CASGLVGVGELFF TGTGCTAGTGGTTTGGTTGGGGTCGGGGAGCTGTTTTTT - TRBJ2-2 TRBV12-5 -
CSQTSGRAEGGDTQYF TGCAGTCAGACTAGCGGGAGGGCCGAAGGGGGGGATACGCAGTATTTT TRBD2 TRBJ2-3 TRBV20-1 few
CASSSTGGHYGYTF TGTGCCAGCAGTTCTACAGGGGGACACTATGGCTACACCTTC TRBD1 TRBJ1-2 TRBV6-2/TRBV6-3 -
CASSSGTGVDEQYF TGTGCCAGCAGTTCCGGGACAGGGGTTGACGAGCAGTACTTC TRBD1 TRBJ2-7 TRBV7-6 few
CASSRGRGVQETQYF TGTGCCAGCAGCCGGGGAAGGGGGGTACAAGAGACCCAGTACTTC - TRBJ2-5 TRBV7-2 few
CSATLTSGGLEQYF TGCAGTGCTACCCTGACTAGCGGGGGCCTGGAGCAGTACTTC TRBD2 TRBJ2-7 TRBV20-1 -
CASSVDGQSGNTIYF TGTGCCAGCAGCGTAGACGGCCAGTCTGGAAACACCATATATTTT - TRBJ1-3 TRBV9 few
CALGQDTGELFF TGTGCGCTGGGACAGGACACCGGGGAGCTGTTTTTT TRBD1 TRBJ2-2 TRBV12-3/TRBV12-4 few
CSAFPLGLSTDTQYF TGCAGTGCCTTCCCCCTCGGGCTTAGCACAGATACGCAGTATTTT - TRBJ2-3 TRBV20-1 -